The rows below give T cell receptor beta chains drawn from one sample of a study of tissue T cells after allogeneic stem cell transplantation. Assay used: immunoSEQ multiplex PCR; TCRdb lists only in-frame clones, some missing. The profile shows over 3,000 clones, 75% of them singletons. Specimen: small intestine tissue, collected at autopsy. All receptors derive from an older male patient with steroid-refractory graft-versus-host disease after an allogeneic stem cell transplant. Some T cells may have come from the graft donor. The CDR3 runs from the conserved cysteine through the conserved F or W. The D gene is left open where the match is weak. Size is omitted from some rows. Given values are once, few, many or a class for expanded clones.

clone_size,v_call,j_call,d_call,cdr3_nt,cdr3_aa
-,TRBV27,TRBJ2-7,-,TGTGCCAGCAGTTTGAGGGGCGTCGCCTACGAGCAGTACTTC,CASSLRGVAYEQYF
few,TRBV27,TRBJ2-3,-,TGTGCCAGCAGTTCGCCGACAAGCACAGATACGCAGTATTTT,CASSSPTSTDTQYF
-,TRBV5-5,TRBJ1-5,-,TGTGCCAGCAGCTTCGGGGTGGGGTTTGGGCAGCCCCAGCATTTT,CASSFGVGFGQPQHF
-,TRBV7-9,TRBJ2-2,-,TGTGCCAGCAGCTATCCGTCGGGAGATAACACCGGGGAGCTGTTTTTT,CASSYPSGDNTGELFF
-,TRBV7-9,TRBJ1-1,-,TGTGCCAGCAGCTTAGGTGGGGCCGGCGCTGAAGCTTTCTTT,CASSLGGAGAEAFF
-,TRBV4-3,TRBJ1-1,-,TGCGCCAGCAGCCAAGAGGCAGGTGGAACTGGGGCTTTCTTT,CASSQEAGGTGAFF
few,TRBV6-5,TRBJ1-2,TRBD1,TGTGCCAGCAACATCCGGGACAGTGTCTATGGCTACACCTTC,CASNIRDSVYGYTF
-,TRBV7-9,TRBJ2-7,-,TGTGCCAGCAGCTTACGAGGTCTCGAGCAGTACTTC,CASSLRGLEQYF
-,TRBV5-6,TRBJ1-1,TRBD1,TGTGCCAGCAGCTGGGACAGGGGGGTCACTGAAGCTTTCTTT,CASSWDRGVTEAFF
-,TRBV28,TRBJ1-6,-,TGTGCCAGCACCCCCTCCGGCGCAGGGACGAATTCACCCCTCCACTTT,CASTPSGAGTNSPLHF
-,TRBV4-2,TRBJ1-6,-,TGTGCCAGCAGCTCGCGGACAGAGTATAATTCACCCCTCCACTTT,CASSSRTEYNSPLHF
-,TRBV6-6,TRBJ2-7,-,TGTGCCAGCAGTTACTCGACGGGGACGGGCCACGAGCAGTACTTC,CASSYSTGTGHEQYF
-,TRBV7-2,TRBJ1-2,TRBD1,TGTGTCAGCAGGGAGGGGGCGGGCTATGGCTACACCTTC,CVSREGAGYGYTF
-,TRBV6-6,TRBJ2-3,-,TGTGCCAGCAGGGAGGGACTTATCACAGATACGCAGTATTTT,CASREGLITDTQYF
-,TRBV25-1,TRBJ1-3,-,TGTGCCAGCAGTGAGGGAAACACCATATATTTT,CASSEGNTIYF
-,TRBV19,TRBJ1-5,-,TGTGCCAGTAGTATAGGACAGGGCAATCAGCCCCAGCATTTT,CASSIGQGNQPQHF
few,TRBV10-3,TRBJ1-6,-,TGTGCCTCCCGGGGGGGGCCAGCAAATTCACCCCTCCACTTT,CASRGGPANSPLHF
once,TRBV19,TRBJ1-3,-,TGTGCCAGTAGCCCCCGGCAGGGCACCATATATTTT,CASSPRQGTIYF
once,TRBV6-5,TRBJ2-7,-,TGTGCCAGCAGTTACATTGGGGGGGAGCAGTACTTC,CASSYIGGEQYF
few,TRBV5-1,TRBJ2-6,-,TGCGCCAGCAGCTTTTCAGGGAGTTCTGGGGCCAACGTCCTGACTTTC,CASSFSGSSGANVLTF
-,TRBV5-1,TRBJ1-5,-,TGCGCCAGCAGCTTGGACGGAGATCAGCCCCAGCATTTT,CASSLDGDQPQHF
-,TRBV6-2/TRBV6-3,TRBJ2-7,-,TGTGCCAGCAGTTACTCGGACAGCTCCTACGAGCAGTACTTC,CASSYSDSSYEQYF
large,TRBV6-2/TRBV6-3,TRBJ1-2,TRBD1,TGTGCCAGCAGTGCGGACAGGGTCACCTATGGCTACACCTTC,CASSADRVTYGYTF
-,TRBV3-1/TRBV3-2,TRBJ2-7,-,TGTGCCAGCAGCCAAGTTCGGGACTCCTACGAGCAGTACTTC,CASSQVRDSYEQYF
-,TRBV30,TRBJ1-5,-,TGTGCCTGGAGTGCGGCAGGATCCTCCAATCAGCCCCAGCATTTT,CAWSAAGSSNQPQHF
-,TRBV6-4,TRBJ2-3,TRBD2,TGTGCCAGCAGTGACTCTAGCGGGGGGGCAGATACGCAGTATTTT,CASSDSSGGADTQYF
-,TRBV19,TRBJ2-1,-,TGTGCCAGTAGTATAGATCGACAGGTAATGTACAATGAGCAGTTCTTC,CASSIDRQVMYNEQFF
-,TRBV6-1,TRBJ2-7,-,TGTGCCAGCAGTGGACCTCTGGCGGGACGGATGTCCTCTGAGCAGTACTTC,CASSGPLAGRMSSEQYF
-,TRBV2,TRBJ2-1,TRBD2,TGTGCCAGCAGTGACCGATGGGGGGGGAACAATGAGCAGTTCTTC,CASSDRWGGNNEQFF
-,TRBV7-9,TRBJ1-4,-,TGTGCCAGCAGCTTAGCGCTGGGGGGGTCGGGTGAAAAACTGTTTTTT,CASSLALGGSGEKLFF